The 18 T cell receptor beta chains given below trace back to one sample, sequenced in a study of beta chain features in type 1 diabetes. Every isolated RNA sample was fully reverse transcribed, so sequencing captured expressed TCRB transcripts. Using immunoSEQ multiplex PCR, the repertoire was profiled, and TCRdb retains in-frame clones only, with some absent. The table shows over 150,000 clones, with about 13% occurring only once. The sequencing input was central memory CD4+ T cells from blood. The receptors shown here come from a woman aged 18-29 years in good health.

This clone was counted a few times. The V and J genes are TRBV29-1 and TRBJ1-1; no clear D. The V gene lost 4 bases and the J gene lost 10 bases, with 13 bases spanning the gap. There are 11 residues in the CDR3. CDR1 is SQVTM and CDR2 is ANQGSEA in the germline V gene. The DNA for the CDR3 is TGCAGCGTTGCCGACTGGAGCGGAGCTTTCTTT. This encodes CSVADWSGAFF.

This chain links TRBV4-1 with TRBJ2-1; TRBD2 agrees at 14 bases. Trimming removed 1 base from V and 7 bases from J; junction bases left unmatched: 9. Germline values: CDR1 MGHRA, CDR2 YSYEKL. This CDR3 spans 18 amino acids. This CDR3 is CASSQVDMGLAGVNEQFF. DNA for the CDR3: TGCGCCAGCAGCCAAGTTGATATGGGACTAGCGGGAGTTAATGAGCAGTTCTTC.

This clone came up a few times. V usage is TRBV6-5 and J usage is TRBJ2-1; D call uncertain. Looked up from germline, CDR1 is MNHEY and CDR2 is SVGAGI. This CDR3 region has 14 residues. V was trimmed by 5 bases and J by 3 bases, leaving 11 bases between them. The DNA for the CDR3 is TGTGCCAGCAGTCTTACAAAATTCTACAATGAGCAGTTCTTC. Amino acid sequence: CASSLTKFYNEQFF.

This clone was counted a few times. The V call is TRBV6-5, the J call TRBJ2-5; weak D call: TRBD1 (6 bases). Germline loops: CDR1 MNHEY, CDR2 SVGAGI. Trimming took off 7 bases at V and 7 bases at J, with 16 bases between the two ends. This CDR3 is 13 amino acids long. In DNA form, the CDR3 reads TGTGCCAGCACCTCGACAGGAGTTGGGACCCAGTACTTC. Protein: CASTSTGVGTQYF.

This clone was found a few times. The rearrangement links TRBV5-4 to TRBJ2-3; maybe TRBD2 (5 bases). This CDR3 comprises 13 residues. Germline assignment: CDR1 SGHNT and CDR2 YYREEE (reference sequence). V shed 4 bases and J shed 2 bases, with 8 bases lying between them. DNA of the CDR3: TGTGCCAGCAGCCGGACTTACACAGATACGCAGTATTTT. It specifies CASSRTYTDTQYF.

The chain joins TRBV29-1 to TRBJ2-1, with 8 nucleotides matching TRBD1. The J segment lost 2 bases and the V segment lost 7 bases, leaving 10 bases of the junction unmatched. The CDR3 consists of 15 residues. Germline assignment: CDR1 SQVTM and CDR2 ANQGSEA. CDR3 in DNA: TGCAGCGCCCATACTAGGACAGGGCCCTACAATGAGCAGTTCTTC. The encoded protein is CSAHTRTGPYNEQFF.

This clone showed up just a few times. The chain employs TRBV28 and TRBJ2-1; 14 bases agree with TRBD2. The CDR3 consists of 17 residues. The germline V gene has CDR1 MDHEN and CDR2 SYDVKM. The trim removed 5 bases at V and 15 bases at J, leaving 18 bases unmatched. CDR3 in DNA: TGTGCCAGCAGTCCGCCGGGACTAGCGGGGGCCCTTCCGGGTTGGTTCTTC. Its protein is CASSPPGLAGALPGWFF.

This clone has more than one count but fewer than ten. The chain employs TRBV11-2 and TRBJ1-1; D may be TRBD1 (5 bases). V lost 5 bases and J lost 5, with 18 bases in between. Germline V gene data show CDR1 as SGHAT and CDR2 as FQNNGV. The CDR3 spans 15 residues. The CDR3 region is CASSGSGTVGTEAFF. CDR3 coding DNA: TGTGCCAGCAGCGGTTCCGGGACTGTCGGGACTGAAGCTTTCTTT. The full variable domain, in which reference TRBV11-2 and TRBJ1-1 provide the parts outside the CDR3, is EAGVAQSPRYKIIEKRQSVAFWCNPISGHATLYWYQQILGQGPKLLIQFQNNGVVDDSQLPKDRFSAERLKGVDSTLKIQPAKLEDSAVYLCASSGSGTVGTEAFFGQGTRLTVV.

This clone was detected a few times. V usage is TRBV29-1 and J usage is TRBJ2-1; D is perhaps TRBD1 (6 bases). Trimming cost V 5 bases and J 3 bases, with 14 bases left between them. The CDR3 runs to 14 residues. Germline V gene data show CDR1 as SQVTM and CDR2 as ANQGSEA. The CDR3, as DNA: TGCAGCGTTTTTGGGGACACCTTCTACAATGAGCAGTTCTTC. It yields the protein CSVFGDTFYNEQFF.

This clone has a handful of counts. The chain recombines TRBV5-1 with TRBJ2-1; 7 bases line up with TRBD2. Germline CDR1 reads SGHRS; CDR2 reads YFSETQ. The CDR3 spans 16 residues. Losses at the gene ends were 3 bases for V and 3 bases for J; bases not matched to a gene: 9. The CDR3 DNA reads TGCGCCAGCAGCTCTTGGCGGGGGAGCAGCTACAATGAGCAGTTCTTC. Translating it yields CASSSWRGSSYNEQFF.

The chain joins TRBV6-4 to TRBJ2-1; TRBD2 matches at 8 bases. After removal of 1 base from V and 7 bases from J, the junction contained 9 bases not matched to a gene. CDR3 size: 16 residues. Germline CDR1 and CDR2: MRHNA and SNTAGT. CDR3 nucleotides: TGTGCCAGCAGTGACTTTGGCGGGAGGAAGAAAAATGAGCAGTTCTTC. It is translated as CASSDFGGRKKNEQFF.

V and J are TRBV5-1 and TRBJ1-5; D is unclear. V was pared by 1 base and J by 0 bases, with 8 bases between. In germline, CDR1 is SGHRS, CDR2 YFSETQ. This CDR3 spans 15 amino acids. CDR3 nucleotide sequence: TGCGCCAGCAGCTTGCGCCCGGGTAGCAATCAGCCCCAGCATTTT. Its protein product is CASSLRPGSNQPQHF.

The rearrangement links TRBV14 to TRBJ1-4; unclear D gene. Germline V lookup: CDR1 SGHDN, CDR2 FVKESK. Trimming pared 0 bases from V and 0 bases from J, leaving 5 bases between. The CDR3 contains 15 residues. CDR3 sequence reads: CASSQERTTNEKLFF. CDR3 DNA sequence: TGTGCCAGCAGCCAAGAGCGGACAACTAATGAAAAACTGTTTTTT.

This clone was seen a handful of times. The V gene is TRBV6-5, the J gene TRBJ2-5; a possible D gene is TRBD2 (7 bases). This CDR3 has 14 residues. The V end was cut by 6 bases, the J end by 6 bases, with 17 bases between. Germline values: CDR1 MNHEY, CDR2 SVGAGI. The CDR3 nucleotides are TGTGCCAGCAGGGGAACCGGGGGGCTGAAGACCCAGTACTTC. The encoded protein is CASRGTGGLKTQYF.

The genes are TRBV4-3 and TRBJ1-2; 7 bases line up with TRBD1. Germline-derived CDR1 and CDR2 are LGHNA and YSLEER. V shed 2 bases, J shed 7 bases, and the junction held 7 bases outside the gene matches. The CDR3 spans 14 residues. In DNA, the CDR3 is TGCGCCAGCAGCCAACGAGACAGGGTAGGTGGCTACACCTTC. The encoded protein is CASSQRDRVGGYTF.

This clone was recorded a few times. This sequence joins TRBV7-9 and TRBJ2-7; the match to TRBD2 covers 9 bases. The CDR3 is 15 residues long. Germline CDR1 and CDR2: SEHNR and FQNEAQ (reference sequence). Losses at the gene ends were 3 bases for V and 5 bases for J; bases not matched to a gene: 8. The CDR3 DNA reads TGTGCCAGCAGCTTGGATAGCGGGAGTTTCCACGAGCAGTACTTC. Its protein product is CASSLDSGSFHEQYF.

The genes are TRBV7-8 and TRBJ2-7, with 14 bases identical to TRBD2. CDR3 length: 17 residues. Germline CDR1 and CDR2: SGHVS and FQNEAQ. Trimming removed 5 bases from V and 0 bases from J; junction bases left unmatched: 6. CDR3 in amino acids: CASSKTGTSGSSYEQYF. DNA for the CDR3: TGTGCCAGCAGCAAAACCGGGACTAGCGGGAGCTCCTACGAGCAGTACTTC.

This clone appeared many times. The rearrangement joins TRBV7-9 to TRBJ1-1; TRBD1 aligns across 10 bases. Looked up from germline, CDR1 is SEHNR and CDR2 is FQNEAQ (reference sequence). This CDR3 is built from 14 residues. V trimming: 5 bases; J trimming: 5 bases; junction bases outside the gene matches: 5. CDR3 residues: CASSKGTGETEAFF. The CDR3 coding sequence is TGTGCCAGCAGCAAAGGGACAGGGGAGACTGAAGCTTTCTTT.